Listed below are T cell receptor beta chains from one sample, sequenced in a study of T-cell reconstitution after alpha-beta-depleted transplantation in children. A single record per CDR3 protein comes from TCRdb applying MiXCR to the PCR reads. The sample lists about 500,000 distinct CDR3 sequences; 30% to 35% were seen once. Specimen: PBMCs from the stem cell graft donor, collected from the stem cell graft. These receptors originate from a human donor who donated a stem cell graft to a child with aplastic anemia. CDR3s include the opening cysteine and the closing phenylalanine or tryptophan. The D gene is left open where the match is weak. Expanded clones get a size class; other rows say once, few or many, or leave the size out.

J gene: TRBJ2-5
clone size: few
V gene: TRBV7-2
D gene: TRBD1
CDR3 DNA: TGTGCCAGCAGCCCCGGGACAGTCCCAGAGACCCAGTACTTC
CDR3 protein: CASSPGTVPETQYF

J gene: TRBJ1-2
clone size: .
V gene: TRBV11-2
D gene: .
CDR3 DNA: TGTGCCAGCAGCTTAGAAGTAGATGGCTACACCTTC
CDR3 protein: CASSLEVDGYTF

J gene: TRBJ2-3
clone size: .
V gene: TRBV2
D gene: .
CDR3 DNA: TGTGCCAGCATCCTAGGACAGATCCAGCGGGGCACAGATACGCAGTATTTT
CDR3 protein: CASILGQIQRGTDTQYF

J gene: TRBJ1-1
clone size: .
V gene: TRBV7-2
D gene: TRBD1
CDR3 DNA: TGTGCCAGCAGCACCAGGACAGGGGGGCTGAACACTGAAGCTTTCTTT
CDR3 protein: CASSTRTGGLNTEAFF

J gene: TRBJ1-2
clone size: .
V gene: TRBV20-1
D gene: .
CDR3 DNA: TGCAGTGCGCTCAGGAGGGGCCTCCAGGAGACGAACTGGTATGGCTACACCTTC
CDR3 protein: CSALRRGLQETNWYGYTF

J gene: TRBJ2-3
clone size: .
V gene: TRBV7-8
D gene: .
CDR3 DNA: TGTGCCAGCAGCGAGACCGCAGGGAGCGGGACAGATACGCAGTATTTT
CDR3 protein: CASSETAGSGTDTQYF

J gene: TRBJ2-7
clone size: .
V gene: TRBV7-6
D gene: TRBD2
CDR3 DNA: TGTGCCAGCAGCTTATTCCCGGCGACTAGCTGGTACGAGCAGTACTTC
CDR3 protein: CASSLFPATSWYEQYF

J gene: TRBJ1-4
clone size: .
V gene: TRBV2
D gene: .
CDR3 DNA: TGTGCCAGCAGTGGACAGAGAGCCGAAAAACTGTTTTTT
CDR3 protein: CASSGQRAEKLFF

J gene: TRBJ2-1
clone size: .
V gene: TRBV7-2
D gene: TRBD2
CDR3 DNA: TGTGCCAGCAGCTCGAACGCACTAGCGGGAGACAATGAGCAGTTCTTC
CDR3 protein: CASSSNALAGDNEQFF

J gene: TRBJ2-1
clone size: .
V gene: TRBV27
D gene: TRBD2
CDR3 DNA: TGTGCCAGCGACCCCAGCGGGAGGGTAGGCAATGAGCAGTTCTTC
CDR3 protein: CASDPSGRVGNEQFF

J gene: TRBJ2-7
clone size: few
V gene: TRBV6-2/TRBV6-3
D gene: .
CDR3 DNA: TGTGCCAGCAGTTATGCGGGCGAGCAGTACTTC
CDR3 protein: CASSYAGEQYF

J gene: TRBJ2-1
clone size: .
V gene: TRBV19
D gene: TRBD2
CDR3 DNA: TGTGCCAGTACGTCCGGGCGGGAGGCGACATACAATGAGCAGTTCTTC
CDR3 protein: CASTSGREATYNEQFF

J gene: TRBJ1-1
clone size: .
V gene: TRBV18
D gene: .
CDR3 DNA: TGTGCCAGCTCTCGACAGGATCTTAACACTGAAGCTTTCTTT
CDR3 protein: CASSRQDLNTEAFF

J gene: TRBJ2-5
clone size: .
V gene: TRBV12-3/TRBV12-4
D gene: .
CDR3 DNA: TGTGCCAGCAGTTTAAGAGTTGTACAGGAGCAAGAGACCCAGTACTTC
CDR3 protein: CASSLRVVQEQETQYF

J gene: TRBJ2-5
clone size: .
V gene: TRBV7-2
D gene: .
CDR3 DNA: TGTGCCAGCAGCTTAGGGGTAGCCGGACTGGGGGAGACCCAGTACTTC
CDR3 protein: CASSLGVAGLGETQYF

J gene: TRBJ1-6
clone size: .
V gene: TRBV7-8
D gene: .
CDR3 DNA: TGTGCCAGCAGCACAACGTCGGGGCCCCTCCACTTT
CDR3 protein: CASSTTSGPLHF

J gene: TRBJ1-5
clone size: .
V gene: TRBV12-3/TRBV12-4
D gene: TRBD1
CDR3 DNA: TGTGCCAGCAGCACGCCGGGACAGGGAAGGGTACAGCCCCAGCATTTT
CDR3 protein: CASSTPGQGRVQPQHF

J gene: TRBJ1-1
clone size: .
V gene: TRBV6-2/TRBV6-3
D gene: TRBD1
CDR3 DNA: TGTGCCAGCAGAACGGACAGGGTGGGAACTGAAGCTTTCTTT
CDR3 protein: CASRTDRVGTEAFF

J gene: TRBJ1-1
clone size: many
V gene: TRBV12-3/TRBV12-4
D gene: .
CDR3 DNA: TGTGCCAGCAGCTTCGGGGGGAACACTGAAGCTTTCTTT
CDR3 protein: CASSFGGNTEAFF

J gene: TRBJ2-7
clone size: .
V gene: TRBV6-1
D gene: .
CDR3 DNA: TGTGCCAGCAGTGAATTGGAGACAGCCGCCTACGAGCAGTACTTC
CDR3 protein: CASSELETAAYEQYF

J gene: TRBJ2-5
clone size: .
V gene: TRBV20-1
D gene: .
CDR3 DNA: TGCAGTGCAACCAGTCTACCCGTGGGAGAGACCCAGTACTTC
CDR3 protein: CSATSLPVGETQYF

J gene: TRBJ1-2
clone size: few
V gene: TRBV29-1
D gene: .
CDR3 DNA: TGCAGCGCGACGAAGGGAGGGTACAACTATGGCTACACCTTC
CDR3 protein: CSATKGGYNYGYTF

J gene: TRBJ1-2
clone size: .
V gene: TRBV19
D gene: TRBD1
CDR3 DNA: TGTGCCAGTAGTATAGATCTATGGGGGACAGACTATGGCTACACCTTC
CDR3 protein: CASSIDLWGTDYGYTF

J gene: TRBJ2-4
clone size: .
V gene: TRBV20-1
D gene: .
CDR3 DNA: TGCAGTGCTAGAGATGACGAATGGGTTGAGGTCAAAAACATTCAGTACTTC
CDR3 protein: CSARDDEWVEVKNIQYF

J gene: TRBJ2-3
clone size: few
V gene: TRBV9
D gene: TRBD2
CDR3 DNA: TGTGCCAGCAGCACTCTAGCGGGCACCTTGTCAGATACGCAGTATTTT
CDR3 protein: CASSTLAGTLSDTQYF

J gene: TRBJ2-1
clone size: .
V gene: TRBV3-1
D gene: .
CDR3 DNA: TGTGCCAGCAGCCTAGGACAGCGGAAGCCGTTCTTC
CDR3 protein: CASSLGQRKPFF

J gene: TRBJ2-1
clone size: .
V gene: TRBV6-2/TRBV6-3
D gene: .
CDR3 DNA: TGTGCCAGCAGTCTGTCCCGGGCTGAGCAGTTCTTC
CDR3 protein: CASSLSRAEQFF